The clone carrying this T cell receptor (beta chain) came up a few times. Its antigen is as yet unknown. Next came a second PCR, run for roughly 7 to 12 cycles, which used a sample-barcoded 5' primer along with a J-beta primer mix. The yield of each sample was at least 3 million CDR3-containing paired-end reads. TCRdb independently ran MiXCR on the 5' RACE reads; one entry per CDR3 protein. The sample has around 620,000 distinct CDR3 sequences, 25% to 30% seen once. This entry comes from a study of blood T cells in healthy people across ages. The study's findings and limits: Aged donors had fewer naive CD4+ cells and lower diversity than long-lived donors. Donor CMV status, an unknown factor, possibly confounded changes in expanded clonotypes.

Healthy Russian Caucasian donors spanned ages about 6 to 100 years. Trimming left V 0 bases short and J 4 bases short, with 12 bases between. The germline V gene has CDR1 LGHNA and CDR2 YNFKEQ. The CDR3 extends over 16 amino acids. The sequenced sample consisted of blood. This receptor was taken from a woman in her seventies in good health. The J gene is TRBJ2-2, the V gene TRBV4-2; TRBD2 might be the D (7 bases). The CDR3 DNA follows: TGTGCCAGCAGCCAAGAAGCCCGGGGGGCCACCGGGGAGCTGTTTTTT. Protein product: CASSQEARGATGELFF.